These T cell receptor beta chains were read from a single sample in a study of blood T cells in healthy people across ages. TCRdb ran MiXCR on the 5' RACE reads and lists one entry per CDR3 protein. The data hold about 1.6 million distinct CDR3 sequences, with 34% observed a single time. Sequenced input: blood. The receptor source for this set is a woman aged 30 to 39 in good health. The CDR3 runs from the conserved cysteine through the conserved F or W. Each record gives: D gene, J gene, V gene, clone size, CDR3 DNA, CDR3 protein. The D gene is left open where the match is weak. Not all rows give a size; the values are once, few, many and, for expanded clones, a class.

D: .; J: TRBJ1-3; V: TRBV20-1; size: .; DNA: TGCAGTGCCAGATCCCTCGGGACTGTTGGAAACACCATATATTTT; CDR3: CSARSLGTVGNTIYF
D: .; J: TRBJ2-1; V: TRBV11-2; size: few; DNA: TGTGCCAGCAGCTTAGTGGAGGAGCAGTTCTTC; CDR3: CASSLVEEQFF
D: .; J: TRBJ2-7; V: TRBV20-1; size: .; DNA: TGCAGTGCCCTTCTAGGCAGTCAAACCTACGAGCAGTACTTC; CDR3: CSALLGSQTYEQYF
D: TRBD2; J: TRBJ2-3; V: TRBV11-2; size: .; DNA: TGTGCCAGCAGCTTAGATTCCCCCATGAGGTTGGCGGGAGAAAACACAGATACGCAGTATTTT; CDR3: CASSLDSPMRLAGENTDTQYF
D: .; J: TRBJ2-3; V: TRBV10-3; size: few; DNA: TGTGCCATCAGTGAGTCGACTGGGGATACGCAGTATTTT; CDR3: CAISESTGDTQYF
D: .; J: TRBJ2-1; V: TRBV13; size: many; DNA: TGTGCCAGCAGCTTCGGACAAAGCTCCTACAATGAGCAGTTCTTC; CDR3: CASSFGQSSYNEQFF
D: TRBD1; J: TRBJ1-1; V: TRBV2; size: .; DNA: TGTGCCAGCGAGGGACAGGGGAACACTGAAGCTTTCTTT; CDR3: CASEGQGNTEAFF
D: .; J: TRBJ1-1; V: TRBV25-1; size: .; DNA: TGTGCCAGCAGTGGGGACCCCTACCGGGCTTTCTTT; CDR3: CASSGDPYRAFF
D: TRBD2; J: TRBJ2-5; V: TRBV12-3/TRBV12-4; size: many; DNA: TGTGCCAGCAGTTATGGCGGGGGGGCTAGGGAGACCCAGTACTTC; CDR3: CASSYGGGARETQYF
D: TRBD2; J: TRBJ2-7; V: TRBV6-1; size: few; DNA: TGTGCCAGCTCCCGGTTAGGCACTAGCGGTTACGAGCAGTACTTC; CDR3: CASSRLGTSGYEQYF
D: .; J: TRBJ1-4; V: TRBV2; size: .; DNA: TGTGCCAGCAAGAAGGGAATGGCAACTAATGAAAAACTGTTTTTT; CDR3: CASKKGMATNEKLFF
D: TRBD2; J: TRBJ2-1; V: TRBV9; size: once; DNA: TGTGCCAGCACCGGAGGGACTAGCGGGTCAAATGAGCAGTTCTTC; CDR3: CASTGGTSGSNEQFF
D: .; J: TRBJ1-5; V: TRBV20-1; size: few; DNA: TGCAGTGCCACTAGGAGGGTGAATAGCAATCAGCCCCAGCATTTT; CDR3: CSATRRVNSNQPQHF
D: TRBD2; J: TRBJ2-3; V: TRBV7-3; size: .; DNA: TGTGCCAGCAGCCCAAGCCCCCTAGCGGGGGGCGATACGCAGTATTTT; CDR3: CASSPSPLAGGDTQYF
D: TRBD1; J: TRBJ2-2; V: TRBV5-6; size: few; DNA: TGTGCCAGCAGACGACAGGGTTACACCGGGGAGCTGTTTTTT; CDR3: CASRRQGYTGELFF
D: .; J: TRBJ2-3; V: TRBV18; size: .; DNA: TGTGCCAGCTCACCACCGGGGCCAAGGGAGAATACGCAGTATTTT; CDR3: CASSPPGPRENTQYF
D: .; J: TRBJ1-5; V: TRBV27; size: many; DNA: TGTGCCAGCAGTCCCTTACAGGCAATCAATCAGCCCCAGCATTTT; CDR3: CASSPLQAINQPQHF
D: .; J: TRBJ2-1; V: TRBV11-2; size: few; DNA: TGTGCCAGCAGCTACAGCGTTACTGAGCAGTTCTTC; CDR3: CASSYSVTEQFF
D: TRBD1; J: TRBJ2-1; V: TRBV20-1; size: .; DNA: TGCAGTGCTAGAGATCTGGGGGACAGTAACTTCAATGAGCAGTTCTTC; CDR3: CSARDLGDSNFNEQFF
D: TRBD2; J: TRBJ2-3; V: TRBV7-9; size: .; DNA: TGTGCCAGCAGCTTAGGTCTAAGCGCGGAGGGACTAGACACAGATACGCAGTATTTT; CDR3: CASSLGLSAEGLDTDTQYF
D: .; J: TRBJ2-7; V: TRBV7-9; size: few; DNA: TGTGCCAGCGGACCCCGGACAGTCAATTACTACGAGCAGTACTTC; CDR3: CASGPRTVNYYEQYF
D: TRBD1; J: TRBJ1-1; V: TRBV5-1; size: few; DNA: TGCGCCAGCAGCCGGTGGACGGAGGGGGCGGCTGAAGCTTTCTTT; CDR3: CASSRWTEGAAEAFF
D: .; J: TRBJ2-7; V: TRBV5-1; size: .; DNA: TGCGCCAGCAGCTTCACCATCACAACGGTGGACGAGCAGTACTTC; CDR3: CASSFTITTVDEQYF
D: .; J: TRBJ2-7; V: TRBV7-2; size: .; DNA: TGTGCCAGCAGCTTAGACCCGATAGTCTACGAGCAGTACTTC; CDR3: CASSLDPIVYEQYF
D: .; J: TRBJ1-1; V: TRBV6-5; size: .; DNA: TGTGCCAGCAGTTACGGGGTTTTGAACACTGAAGCTTTCTTT; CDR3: CASSYGVLNTEAFF
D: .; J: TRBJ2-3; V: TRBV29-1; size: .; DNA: TGCAGCGTTGATACAGCGGAAGGAGATACGCAGTATTTT; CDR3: CSVDTAEGDTQYF
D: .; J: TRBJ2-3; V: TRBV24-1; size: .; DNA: TGTGCCACCAGTTGGGGTGAAAGGGCCACAGATACGCAGTATTTT; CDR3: CATSWGERATDTQYF
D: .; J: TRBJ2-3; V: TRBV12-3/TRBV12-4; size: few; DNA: TGTGCCAGCAGTTCCACCCAGACCGTTTCGCAGTATTTT; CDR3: CASSSTQTVSQYF
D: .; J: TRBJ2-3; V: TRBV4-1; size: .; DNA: TGCGCCAGCAGCTCGCCGGGACTCATGCGTGGGGATACGCAGTATTTT; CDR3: CASSSPGLMRGDTQYF